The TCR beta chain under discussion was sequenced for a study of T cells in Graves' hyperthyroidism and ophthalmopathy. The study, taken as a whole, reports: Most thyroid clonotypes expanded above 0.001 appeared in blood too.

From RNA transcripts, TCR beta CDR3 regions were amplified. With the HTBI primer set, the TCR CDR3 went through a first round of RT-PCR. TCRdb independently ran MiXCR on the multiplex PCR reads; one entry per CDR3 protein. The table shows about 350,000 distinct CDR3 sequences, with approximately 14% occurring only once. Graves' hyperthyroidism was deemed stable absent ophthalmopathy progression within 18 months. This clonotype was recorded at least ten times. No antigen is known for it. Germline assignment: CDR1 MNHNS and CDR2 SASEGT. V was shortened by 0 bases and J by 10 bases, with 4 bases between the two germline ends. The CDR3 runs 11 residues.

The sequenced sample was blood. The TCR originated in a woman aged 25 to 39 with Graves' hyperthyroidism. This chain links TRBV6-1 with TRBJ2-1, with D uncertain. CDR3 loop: CASSEASEQFF. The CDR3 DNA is TGTGCCAGCAGTGAAGCGAGCGAGCAGTTCTTC.